This T cell receptor (beta chain) comes out of a study of blood T cell repertoires in COVID-19. Study at large: Specimens from acute and convalescent COVID-19 originated in the United States, Italy and Spain. Sources were T cells, B-cell-depleted T cells, or PBMCs; the material itself was cDNA or gDNA.

In the original analysis: Estimates of nucleated cell counts were drawn from the amplification of reference gene primers. Profiling relied on immunoSEQ multiplex PCR, and the TCRdb table lists in-frame clones only, not all of them. The DNA gave D and trimming, while V, J and clone size come from that table. The sample includes under 150,000 clones, around four fifths of them seen just once. The CDR3 runs 14 residues. Losses at the gene ends were 5 bases for V and 6 bases for J; bases not matched to a gene: 5. CDR1 and CDR2 from the germline V gene are SGHTA and FQGTGA. This clone showed up just a few times.

Sequencing used peripheral blood. The V and J genes are TRBV7-3 and TRBJ2-1; 9 nucleotides align to TRBD1. The source is a man aged 65 to 79 with active or convalescent COVID-19. CDR3 amino acids: CASSPGTGSNEQFF. DNA for the CDR3: TGTGCCAGCAGCCCCGGGACAGGGTCCAATGAGCAGTTCTTC.